Reported below is one TCR beta chain. Its cognate antigen is unknown. This specimen comes from a study of T cell responses to AZD1222 COVID-19 vaccine. Study-wide points: Seropositive status at baseline applied to only five to seven AZD1222 recipients. Researchers took repertoire samples only after the peak T cell response had come. Spike-spanning, vaccine-associated CD4 TCRs were dominant at 160-218 and 743-854. Increased Spike-specific TCR breadth and depth were observed after two AZD1222 doses.

Profiled with immunoSEQ multiplex PCR; TCRdb holds only in-frame clones, not every one. The sample shows some 170,000 clones, approximately 94% of them seen only once. The sample consisted of peripheral blood, taken 28 days after the second AZD1222 dose. The sequence was obtained from an adult who received the AZD1222 COVID-19 vaccine.

The CDR3 coding sequence is TGTGCCAGCAGCCTTGGACGGTCGCGAGAGTCACCCCTCCACTTT. Its protein product is CASSLGRSRESPLHF. The V call is TRBV6-2 or TRBV6-3, the J call TRBJ1-6; D is unclear. CDR3 length: 15 amino acids. V was pared by 6 bases and J by 10 bases, with 19 bases between. Germline V lookup: CDR1 MNHEY, CDR2 SVGEGT.